Included here is one T cell receptor beta chain sequence, with context. Its cognate antigen is unknown. Treatment denoted: approximately 10-day PBMC culture with coronavirus spike peptide pools or control peptides (ViraFEST assay). Gathered ahead of the COVID-19 pandemic (2011-2018) were the CD4+ T cells of the unexposed donor. Under the ViraFEST approach, antigen-specific T cells were expanded with peptide pools and TCRs subsequently sequenced. The source of the sample is a study of vaccination and CD4 T cells after COVID-19. Trimming pared 4 bases from V and 7 bases from J, leaving 11 bases between. CDR3 length equals 12 residues. Germline loops: CDR1 DFQATT, CDR2 SNEGSKA (reference sequence). The Oncomine TCR Beta short-read assay sequenced DNA from cultured CD4+ T cells. Once CD4+ T cells had been cultured, genomic DNA was extracted from them. In TCRdb, the PCR reads were re-called with MiXCR into one record per CDR3 protein. The sample includes thousands of distinct CDR3 sequences, approximately 34% of them seen just once.

This TCR came from a human donor in good health. The sequenced sample was CD4+ T cells from blood, cultured in vitro. The chain carries TRBV20-1 and TRBJ1-5; no reliable D call. In nucleotides, the CDR3 is TGCAGTGCTAAAGGTCCTGGGCAGCCCCAGCATTTT. This encodes CSAKGPGQPQHF.